This is a list of T cell receptor beta chains from one sample in a study of shared clonotypes between healthy human individuals. Profiled with immunoSEQ multiplex PCR; TCRdb holds only in-frame clones, not every one. The sample carries roughly 2.4 million clones, approximately 94% recorded once. Material: naive CD4+ T cells sorted from blood. Source of these receptors: a man aged 18 to 29 in good health. The CDR3 runs from the conserved cysteine through the conserved F or W. The order of the fields is CDR3 protein, CDR3 DNA, D gene, V gene, clone size, J gene. The D gene is left open where the match is weak. Only part of the rows carry a size: once, few, many, or a class if the clone is expanded.

CASSQELRDLHPYNEQFF,TGCGCCAGCAGCCAAGAGCTCCGGGACTTACATCCCTACAATGAGCAGTTCTTC,NA,TRBV4-3,NA,TRBJ2-1
CASSQDRALEKLFF,TGTGCCAGCAGCCAGGACAGGGCCCTTGAAAAACTGTTTTTT,TRBD1,TRBV2,NA,TRBJ1-4
CASSASIVRDSGANVLTF,TGTGCCAGCAGCGCCTCGATAGTACGCGACTCTGGGGCCAACGTCCTGACTTTC,NA,TRBV2,NA,TRBJ2-6
CASRVGTGSVNEQFF,TGTGCCAGCAGGGTCGGGACAGGGTCGGTAAATGAGCAGTTCTTC,TRBD1,TRBV6-6,NA,TRBJ2-1
CASRQTEGSPLHF,TGTGCCAGCAGGCAAACCGAGGGTTCACCCCTCCACTTT,NA,TRBV6-1,NA,TRBJ1-6
CASSLERGLNSPLHF,TGCGCCAGCAGCTTGGAACGGGGGCTTAATTCACCCCTCCACTTT,NA,TRBV5-1,NA,TRBJ1-6
CACGQPNSPLHF,TGTGCCTGTGGACAACCCAATTCACCCCTCCACTTT,NA,TRBV30,NA,TRBJ1-6
CASSPETGSNQPQHF,TGTGCCAGCTCACCCGAGACAGGGAGCAATCAGCCCCAGCATTTT,TRBD1,TRBV18,NA,TRBJ1-5
CASSSSGDTGELFF,TGCGCCAGCAGCTCTAGCGGAGACACCGGGGAGCTGTTTTTT,TRBD2,TRBV5-1,NA,TRBJ2-2
CASARPRGQAFF,TGTGCTAGTGCCCGACCCAGGGGGCAAGCTTTCTTT,TRBD1,TRBV12-5,NA,TRBJ1-1
CASSSPDRGPLNTIYF,TGTGCCAGCAGTTCCCCGGACAGGGGGCCGTTGAACACCATATATTTT,TRBD1,TRBV28,NA,TRBJ1-3
CASSPTALRGSYGYTF,TGTGCCAGCAGCCCGACAGCCCTTAGGGGAAGCTATGGCTACACCTTC,NA,TRBV7-2,NA,TRBJ1-2
CSASTNYGYTF,TGCAGTGCTAGCACTAACTATGGCTACACCTTC,NA,TRBV20-1,NA,TRBJ1-2
CASSVLAGEQFF,TGTGCCAGCAGCGTTCTAGCAGGTGAGCAGTTCTTC,NA,TRBV9,NA,TRBJ2-1
CAISGGQGSYEQYF,TGTGCCATCAGTGGAGGACAGGGCTCCTACGAGCAGTACTTC,TRBD1,TRBV10-3,NA,TRBJ2-7
CASAGYGGYEQYF,TGTGCCAGTGCCGGTTACGGCGGCTACGAGCAGTACTTC,NA,TRBV19,NA,TRBJ2-7
CASSLPSSEQFF,TGTGCCAGCAGCTTACCTAGTTCTGAGCAGTTCTTC,NA,TRBV7-6,NA,TRBJ2-1
CASSSSGSSYNEQFF,TGTGCCAGCAGTTCTAGCGGGAGCTCCTACAATGAGCAGTTCTTC,TRBD2,TRBV27,NA,TRBJ2-1
CASSPRSGRKNTEAFF,TGTGCCAGCAGCCCACGGTCGGGACGGAAGAACACTGAAGCTTTCTTT,NA,TRBV9,NA,TRBJ1-1
CASSLGQDNEKLFF,TGTGCCAGCTCACTGGGACAGGATAATGAAAAACTGTTTTTT,TRBD1,TRBV18,NA,TRBJ1-4
CASSLAGQGETQYF,TGCGCCAGCAGCTTGGCCGGGCAGGGGGAGACCCAGTACTTC,NA,TRBV5-1,few,TRBJ2-5
CAWSNRQDYGYTF,TGTGCCTGGAGTAACAGACAGGACTATGGCTACACCTTC,NA,TRBV30,NA,TRBJ1-2
CASRPGRNNSPLHF,TGTGCCAGCAGACCGGGCCGAAATAATTCACCCCTCCACTTT,NA,TRBV9,few,TRBJ1-6
CASGGGSGQYF,TGTGCCAGCGGAGGGGGGTCTGGGCAGTACTTC,NA,TRBV2,NA,TRBJ2-7
CASSITASGIPYNEQFF,TGTGCCAGTAGTATAACGGCTAGCGGGATCCCCTACAATGAGCAGTTCTTC,TRBD2,TRBV19,NA,TRBJ2-1
CASSPSTGGIQPQHF,TGTGCCAGCTCACCATCCACAGGGGGTATTCAGCCCCAGCATTTT,TRBD1,TRBV18,NA,TRBJ1-5
CASSSLASGVYNEQFF,TGTGCCAGCAGCTCCCTGGCTAGCGGGGTTTACAATGAGCAGTTCTTC,TRBD2,TRBV5-6,NA,TRBJ2-1
CASSMGPAGGPDNEQFF,TGCGCCAGCAGCATGGGCCCAGCGGGGGGCCCTGACAATGAGCAGTTCTTC,TRBD2,TRBV5-1,NA,TRBJ2-1
CASSFTGTGNTEAFF,TGCGCCAGCAGCTTCACCGGGACGGGGAACACTGAAGCTTTCTTT,NA,TRBV5-1,NA,TRBJ1-1
CAIKGTGSSYEQYF,TGTGCCATCAAGGGGACGGGGAGCTCCTACGAGCAGTACTTC,NA,TRBV10-3,once,TRBJ2-7
CASSQEASGGAVDTQYF,TGCGCCAGCAGCCAAGAGGCCAGCGGGGGGGCCGTAGATACGCAGTATTTT,TRBD2,TRBV4-1,NA,TRBJ2-3
CASSIGTGNEKLFF,TGCGCCAGCAGCATTGGGACAGGGAATGAAAAACTGTTTTTT,TRBD1,TRBV5-1,NA,TRBJ1-4
CAWNGDHYNEQFF,TGTGCCTGGAATGGGGACCATTACAATGAGCAGTTCTTC,NA,TRBV30,NA,TRBJ2-1
CASSPTGGRVTEAFF,TGTGCCAGTAGTCCGACAGGGGGCAGGGTCACTGAAGCTTTCTTT,TRBD1,TRBV19,NA,TRBJ1-1
CASSVGTSALKNIQYF,TGTGCCAGCAGTGTAGGGACTAGCGCGCTAAAAAACATTCAGTACTTC,TRBD2,TRBV2,NA,TRBJ2-4
CASSLSTLPLVTQYF,TGTGCCAGCAGTTTATCAACCCTCCCTCTAGTGACCCAGTACTTC,NA,TRBV28,NA,TRBJ2-5
CASSLASTSGRVAQYF,TGTGCCAGCAGCTTGGCCTCTACTAGCGGAAGAGTGGCCCAGTACTTC,TRBD2,TRBV5-6,NA,TRBJ2-5
CAIGRGPRDATNEKLFF,TGTGCCATCGGGCGCGGGCCTAGGGACGCAACTAATGAAAAACTGTTTTTT,NA,TRBV10-3,NA,TRBJ1-4
CASSSHKLKWDSPLHF,TGTGCCAGCAGCTCCCATAAATTGAAGTGGGATTCACCCCTCCACTTT,NA,TRBV11-2,NA,TRBJ1-6
CASSLGLPSGEQYF,TGTGCCAGCAGCCTGGGACTACCGTCCGGGGAGCAGTACTTC,TRBD2,TRBV5-6,NA,TRBJ2-7
CASSLPTTSGVYYEQYF,TGTGCCAGCAGCTTACCCACTACTAGCGGGGTCTACTACGAGCAGTACTTC,TRBD2,TRBV5-4,NA,TRBJ2-7
CASSLGTWAQYF,TGTGCCAGCAGTTTAGGGACCTGGGCGCAGTATTTT,NA,TRBV28,NA,TRBJ2-3
CASRSGTAMNTEAFF,TGTGCCAGCAGATCCGGGACAGCTATGAACACTGAAGCTTTCTTT,TRBD1,TRBV6-6,NA,TRBJ1-1
CASSAAEQGFAGNTIYF,TGTGCCAGCAGCGCCGCAGAACAGGGGTTCGCCGGAAACACCATATATTTT,TRBD1,TRBV9,NA,TRBJ1-3
CASSLDRANYGYTF,TGTGCCAGCAGCTTAGACAGGGCTAACTATGGCTACACCTTC,NA,TRBV11-2,once,TRBJ1-2
CASSLSRVTRETQYF,TGTGCCAGCAGCTTAAGCAGGGTAACGCGAGAGACCCAGTACTTC,NA,TRBV11-2,NA,TRBJ2-5
CASSLNTGELFF,TGCGCCAGCAGTCTTAACACCGGGGAGCTGTTTTTT,NA,TRBV10-2,once,TRBJ2-2
CASRHRGGYGYTF,TGTGCCAGCAGACACAGGGGAGGCTATGGCTACACCTTC,TRBD1,TRBV27,NA,TRBJ1-2
CASSRFGGQGFPYEQYF,TGTGCCAGCAGTCGGTTCGGGGGACAGGGTTTCCCCTACGAGCAGTACTTC,TRBD1,TRBV28,NA,TRBJ2-7
CASSIQGVLNSPLHF,TGTGCCAGTAGTATTCAGGGGGTCTTGAATTCACCCCTCCACTTT,TRBD1,TRBV19,NA,TRBJ1-6
CASSETPQETQYF,TGCGCCAGCAGCGAGACACCCCAAGAGACCCAGTACTTC,NA,TRBV5-1,NA,TRBJ2-5
CASSLGQGANEQYF,TGTGCCAGCAGCTTGGGTCAGGGGGCAAACGAGCAGTACTTC,TRBD1,TRBV7-9,NA,TRBJ2-7
CASSRYKNTEAFF,TGTGCCAGCAGTAGGTACAAGAACACTGAAGCTTTCTTT,NA,TRBV6-5,NA,TRBJ1-1
CASSSAAGTNEKLFF,TGCGCCAGCAGCTCGGCGGCGGGTACTAATGAAAAACTGTTTTTT,NA,TRBV5-1,NA,TRBJ1-4
CAWSPGQGYGYTF,TGTGCCTGGAGCCCTGGACAGGGTTATGGCTACACCTTC,TRBD1,TRBV30,NA,TRBJ1-2
CASSLGTGSTGELFF,TGCGCCAGCAGCTTGGGGACAGGGAGCACCGGGGAGCTGTTTTTT,TRBD1,TRBV5-1,NA,TRBJ2-2